This TCR beta chain is from a study of early T cells in non-severe SARS-CoV-2 infection (dated by TCRdb to the early 2020s). Background on the whole study: TCR sequencing used bulk RNA from unsorted whole blood, so alpha and beta chains could not be paired.

This clonotype was recorded many times. Its cognate antigen has yet to be identified. No much larger clonotype is one base removed from it; base qualities were not supplied. The study was a case-control design nested within a healthcare worker cohort in London, UK, with weekly nasopharyngeal swab PCR tests and blood sampling. Healthcare workers were recruited during the week of the UK lockdown, between 23 and 31 March 2020, and followed weekly for up to roughly 16 weeks. Trimming accounts for 2 bases at V and 1 base at J, while the number of junction bases matched to no gene is 1. The germline V gene provides CDR1 SGHTA and CDR2 FQGTGA. CDR3 length: 15 amino acids, cysteine to phenylalanine. Of all the DNA, just the CDR3 is kept, 45 bases in frame from base 1. The library was obtained by 5' RACE. The listed sequencing device is NextSeq 500. The TCR library protocol attached unique molecular identifiers to individual cDNA molecules to correct for sequencing error and PCR bias. Sequencing covered both TCR alpha and beta chains, and within each sample the abundances of alpha and beta sequences were tightly co-correlated. Per the authors' processing: Decombinator V4 was used to perform V gene, J gene and CDR3 annotation of TCR sequences. TCRs were defined as expanded if a significant change between any two time points was detected under a Poisson model with p below 0.0001. TCR abundances were normalised to the total number of TCRs sequenced per sample and were expressed as counts per million. TRAV1-2 paired with TRAJ12, TRAJ20 or TRAJ33 defined MAIT TCRs, while TRAV10 paired with TRAJ18 defined iNKT TCRs. VDJdb, accessed 1 November 2021, was searched for CMV, EBV and SARS-CoV-2 annotated TCRs, excluding TCRs annotated for multiple antigens. TCRdb ran its own pipeline on the public reads, namely fastp trimming at Q25 and MiXCR clone calling, and kept in-frame beta chains. Rows are unified per CDR3 protein, each entry keeping the most common DNA and genes. In this record, the V and J calls reflect TCRdb's handling and not the investigators' own analysis. Here the sample has nearly 70,000 distinct CDR3 sequences; more than 3.5% occur a single time. The leading ten clones occupy roughly 3.4% of the sample.

What the research found in general, with its limitations: Matching against VDJdb was skewed toward anti-spike CD8 responses, likely underestimated virus-specific expansions, and missed private and CD4 specificities.

This clonotype was sampled from an adult who was a healthcare worker with PCR-confirmed SARS-CoV-2 infection or an uninfected control (not recorded which). The donor label of this sample is uncertain. Sequencing was performed on whole blood, taken at baseline. The chain uses TRBV7-3 and TRBJ2-2; TRBD1 lines up with 7 middle nucleotides. Here is the DNA: TGTGCCAGCAGCTTAGGGGACAGGAACACCGGGGAGCTGTTTTTT. Its coded protein is CASSLGDRNTGELFF.